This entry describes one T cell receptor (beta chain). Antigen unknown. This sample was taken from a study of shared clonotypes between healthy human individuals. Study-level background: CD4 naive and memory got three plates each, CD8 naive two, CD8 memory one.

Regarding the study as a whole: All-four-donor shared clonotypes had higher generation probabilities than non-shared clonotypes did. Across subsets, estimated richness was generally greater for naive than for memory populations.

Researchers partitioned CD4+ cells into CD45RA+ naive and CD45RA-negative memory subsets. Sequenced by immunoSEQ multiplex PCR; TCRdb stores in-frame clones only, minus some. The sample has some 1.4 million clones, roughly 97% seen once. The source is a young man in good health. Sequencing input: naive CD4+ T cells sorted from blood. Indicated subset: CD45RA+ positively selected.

CDR3 coding DNA: TGCAGCGTTGTGAGAGGTGGAGCTAGCACAGATACGCAGTATTTT. As protein: CSVVRGGASTDTQYF. The rearrangement links TRBV29-1 to TRBJ2-3; the D is unclear. V shed 4 bases and J shed 0 bases, with 14 bases lying between them. The CDR3 is made up of 15 amino acids. CDR1 and CDR2 (germline): SQVTM, ANQGSEA.